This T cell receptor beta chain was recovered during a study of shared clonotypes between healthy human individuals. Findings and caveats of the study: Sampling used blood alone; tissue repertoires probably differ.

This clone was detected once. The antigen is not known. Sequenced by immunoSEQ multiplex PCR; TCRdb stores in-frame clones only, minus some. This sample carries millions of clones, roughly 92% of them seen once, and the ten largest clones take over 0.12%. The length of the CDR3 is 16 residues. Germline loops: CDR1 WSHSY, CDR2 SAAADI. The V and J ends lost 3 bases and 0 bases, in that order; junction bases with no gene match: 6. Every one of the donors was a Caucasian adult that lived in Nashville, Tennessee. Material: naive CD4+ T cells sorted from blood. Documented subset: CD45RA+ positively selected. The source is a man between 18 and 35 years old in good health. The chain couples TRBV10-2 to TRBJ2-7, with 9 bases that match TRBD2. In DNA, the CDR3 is TGCGCCAGCAGTGACTTTAGCGGGGGCTACTCCTACGAGCAGTACTTC. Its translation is CASSDFSGGYSYEQYF.